This passage covers 4 T cell receptor beta chains from one sample sequenced in a study of graft-versus-host responses after intestinal transplantation. Their antigens are not known. Sequencing used immunoSEQ multiplex PCR; TCRdb keeps in-frame clones, though not all of them. The sample contains roughly 50,000 clones, about nine tenths of which appear only once. The sequencing here drew on unstimulated CD4+ T cells sorted from spleen or lymph node cells, taken before transplant. The receptors originated from a human donor who was the organ donor for an intestinal transplant.

The J gene is TRBJ2-5, the V gene TRBV30; a weak D match, TRBD1 (6 bases). The CDR3 length is 13 residues. Between the trimmed V and J ends, which lost 0 bases and 2 bases, there was a span of 7 bases. Germline CDR1 reads GTSNPN; CDR2 reads SVGIG (reference sequence). CDR3 region: CAWSVGTQETQYF. DNA for the CDR3: TGTGCCTGGAGTGTAGGGACACAAGAGACCCAGTACTTC.

This chain connects TRBV6-5 to TRBJ2-7; D unclear. The CDR3 is made up of 14 amino acids. Trimming cost V 2 bases and J 0 bases, with 8 bases left between them. Germline V lookup: CDR1 MNHEY, CDR2 SVGAGI. DNA of the CDR3: TGTGCCAGCAGTTACGAGGCGGTCTCCTACGAGCAGTACTTC. This codes for CASSYEAVSYEQYF.

The rearrangement joins TRBV15 to TRBJ2-7; 11 bases line up with TRBD2. The trim removed 2 bases at V and 3 bases at J, leaving 12 bases unmatched. The CDR3 runs to 18 residues. The germline gives CDR1 LNHNV, CDR2 YYDKDF (reference sequence). CDR3 nucleotide sequence: TGTGCCACCAGCAGAAAGAATAGCCCGGGACTAGCGGTCTACGAGCAGTACTTC. It codes for CATSRKNSPGLAVYEQYF.

This chain's CDR3 is CACDNGKLFF. CDR3 bases: TGTGCCTGCGATAACGGAAAACTGTTTTTT. The chain is built from TRBV30 and TRBJ1-4; D is undetermined. V gave up 6 bases and J gave up 10 bases, with 9 bases separating them. The CDR3 loop spans 10 amino acids. Germline V lookup: CDR1 GTSNPN, CDR2 SVGIG (reference sequence).